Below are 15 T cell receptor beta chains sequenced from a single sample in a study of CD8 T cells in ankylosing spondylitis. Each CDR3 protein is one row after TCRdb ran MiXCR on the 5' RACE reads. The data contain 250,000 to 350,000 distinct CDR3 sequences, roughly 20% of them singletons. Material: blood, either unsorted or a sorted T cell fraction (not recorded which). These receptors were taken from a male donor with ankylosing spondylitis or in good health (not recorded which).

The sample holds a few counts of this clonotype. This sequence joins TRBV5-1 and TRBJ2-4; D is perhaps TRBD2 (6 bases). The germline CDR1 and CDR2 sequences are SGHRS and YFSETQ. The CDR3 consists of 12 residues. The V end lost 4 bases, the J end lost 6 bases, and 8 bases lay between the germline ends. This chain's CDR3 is CASSMGGNIQYF. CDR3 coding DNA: TGCGCCAGCAGCATGGGAGGAAACATTCAGTACTTC.

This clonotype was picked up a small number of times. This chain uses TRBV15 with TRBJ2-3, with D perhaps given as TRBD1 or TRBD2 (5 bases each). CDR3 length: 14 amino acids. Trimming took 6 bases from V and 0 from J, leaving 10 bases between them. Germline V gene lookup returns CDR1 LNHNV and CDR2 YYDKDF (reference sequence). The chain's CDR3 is CATRVGGSTDTQYF. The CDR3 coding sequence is TGTGCCACCAGAGTTGGGGGAAGCACAGATACGCAGTATTTT.

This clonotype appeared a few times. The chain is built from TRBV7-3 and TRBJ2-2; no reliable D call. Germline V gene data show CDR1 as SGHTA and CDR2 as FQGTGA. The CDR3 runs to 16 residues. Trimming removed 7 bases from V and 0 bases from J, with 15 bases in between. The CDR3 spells CASTLSRTANTGELFF. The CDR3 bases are TGTGCCAGCACCCTCTCAAGAACCGCGAACACCGGGGAGCTGTTTTTT.

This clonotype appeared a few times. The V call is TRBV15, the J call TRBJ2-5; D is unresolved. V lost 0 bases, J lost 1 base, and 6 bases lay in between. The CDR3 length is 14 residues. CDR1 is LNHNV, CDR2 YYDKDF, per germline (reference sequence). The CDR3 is CATSRDISQETQYF. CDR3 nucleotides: TGTGCCACCAGCAGAGATATTAGCCAAGAGACCCAGTACTTC.

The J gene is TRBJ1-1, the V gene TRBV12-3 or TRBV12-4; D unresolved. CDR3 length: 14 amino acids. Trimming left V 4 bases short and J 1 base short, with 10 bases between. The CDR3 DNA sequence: TGTGCCAGCAGTTCCCCGCCCAGGAACACTGAAGCTTTCTTT. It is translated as CASSSPPRNTEAFF.

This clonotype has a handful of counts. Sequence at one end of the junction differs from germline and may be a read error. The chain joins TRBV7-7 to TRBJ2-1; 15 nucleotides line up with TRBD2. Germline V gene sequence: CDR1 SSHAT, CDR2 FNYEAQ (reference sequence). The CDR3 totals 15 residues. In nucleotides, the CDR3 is TGTGCTAGCAGCAAGGGACTAGCGGGGGGCAATGAGCAGTTCTTC. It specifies CASSKGLAGGNEQFF.

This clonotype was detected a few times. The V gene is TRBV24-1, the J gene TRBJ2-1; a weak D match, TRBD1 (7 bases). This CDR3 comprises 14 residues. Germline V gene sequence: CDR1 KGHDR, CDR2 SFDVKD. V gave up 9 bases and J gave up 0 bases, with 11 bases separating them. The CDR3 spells CATQGGSSYNEQFF. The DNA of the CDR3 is TGTGCCACCCAGGGGGGAAGCTCCTACAATGAGCAGTTCTTC.

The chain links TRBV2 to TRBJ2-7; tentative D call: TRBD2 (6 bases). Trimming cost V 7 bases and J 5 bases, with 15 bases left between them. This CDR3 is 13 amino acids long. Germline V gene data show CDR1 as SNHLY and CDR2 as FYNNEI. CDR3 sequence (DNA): TGTGCCAGCACGGCAGGGAGGTATGACGAGCAGTACGTC. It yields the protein CASTAGRYDEQYV.

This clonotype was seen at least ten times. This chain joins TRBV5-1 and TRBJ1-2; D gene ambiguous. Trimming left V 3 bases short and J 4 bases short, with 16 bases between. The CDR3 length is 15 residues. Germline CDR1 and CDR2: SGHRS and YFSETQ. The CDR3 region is CASSWDSGRGYGYTF. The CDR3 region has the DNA TGCGCCAGCAGCTGGGATTCGGGGAGAGGCTATGGCTACACCTTC.

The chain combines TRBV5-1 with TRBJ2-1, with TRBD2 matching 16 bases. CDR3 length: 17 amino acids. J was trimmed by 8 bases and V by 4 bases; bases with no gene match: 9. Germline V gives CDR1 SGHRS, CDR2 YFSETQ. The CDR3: CASSPRGTSGRVDEQFF. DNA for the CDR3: TGCGCCAGCAGCCCCCGGGGGACTAGCGGGAGGGTGGATGAGCAGTTCTTC.

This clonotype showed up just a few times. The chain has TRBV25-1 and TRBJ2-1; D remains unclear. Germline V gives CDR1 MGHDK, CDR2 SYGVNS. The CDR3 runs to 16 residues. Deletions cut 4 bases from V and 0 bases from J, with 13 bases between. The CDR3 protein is CASSGLGDTSYNEQFF. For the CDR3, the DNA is TGTGCCAGCAGTGGGCTCGGCGACACCTCCTACAATGAGCAGTTCTTC.

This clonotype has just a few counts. CDR3 DNA: TGTGCCAGCAGTTATTGGACTAGCGAATACAATGAGCAGTTCTTC. Amino acids: CASSYWTSEYNEQFF. The V call is TRBV6-2 or TRBV6-3, the J call TRBJ2-1; 9 bases map to TRBD2. CDR1 MNHEY and CDR2 SVGEGT come from the germline V gene. The CDR3 has 15 amino acids. Trimming cost V 3 bases and J 4 bases; bases outside gene matches: 4.

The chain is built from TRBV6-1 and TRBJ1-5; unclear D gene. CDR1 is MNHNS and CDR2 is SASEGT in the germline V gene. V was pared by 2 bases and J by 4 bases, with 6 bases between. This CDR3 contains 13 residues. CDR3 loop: CASSETRNQPQHF. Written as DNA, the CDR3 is TGTGCCAGCAGTGAAACGCGGAATCAGCCCCAGCATTTT.

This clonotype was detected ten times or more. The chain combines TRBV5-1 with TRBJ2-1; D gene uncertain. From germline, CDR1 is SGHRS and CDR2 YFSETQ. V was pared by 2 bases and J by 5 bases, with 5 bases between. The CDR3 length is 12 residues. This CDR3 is CASSLPDNEQFF. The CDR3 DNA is TGCGCCAGCAGCTTACCAGACAATGAGCAGTTCTTC.

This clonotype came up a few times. The CDR3 region is CASSTSGNQETQYF. DNA for the CDR3: TGCGCCAGCAGTACTAGCGGGAACCAAGAGACCCAGTACTTC. The J gene is TRBJ2-5, the V gene TRBV5-1; TRBD2 aligns across 10 bases. V lost 5 bases and J lost 0; bases outside the gene matches: 1. The germline gives CDR1 SGHRS, CDR2 YFSETQ. This CDR3 contains 14 residues.